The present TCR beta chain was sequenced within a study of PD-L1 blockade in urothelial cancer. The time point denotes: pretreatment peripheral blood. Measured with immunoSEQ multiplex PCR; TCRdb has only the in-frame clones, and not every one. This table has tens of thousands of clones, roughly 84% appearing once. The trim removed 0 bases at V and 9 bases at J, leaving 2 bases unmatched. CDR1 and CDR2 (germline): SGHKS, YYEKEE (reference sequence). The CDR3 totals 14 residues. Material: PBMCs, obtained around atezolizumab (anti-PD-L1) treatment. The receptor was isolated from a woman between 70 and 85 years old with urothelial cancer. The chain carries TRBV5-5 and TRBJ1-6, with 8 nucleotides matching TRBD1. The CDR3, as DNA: TGTGCCAGCAGCTTGGCAGGGGGCGGTTCACCCCTCCACTTT. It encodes CASSLAGGGSPLHF.